The 28 T cell receptor beta chains listed next were all sequenced from one sample in a study of blood T cells in healthy people across ages. It was with a sample-barcoded 5' primer and a J-beta primer mix that a second PCR of about 7 to 12 cycles was run. TCRdb used MiXCR to reprocess the 5' RACE reads, holding one entry per CDR3 protein. Of approximately 960,000 distinct CDR3 sequences listed, roughly 29% are singletons. These sequences were also reported in another study, on T cells of mothers and their children.

The source material was blood. The receptors stem from a woman aged 40 to 50 in good health.

This clonotype was recorded at least ten times. This chain connects TRBV4-1 to TRBJ1-2; unclear D gene. There are 14 residues in the CDR3. Germline CDR1 and CDR2: MGHRA and YSYEKL. The V end lost 1 base, the J end lost 6 bases, and 12 bases lay between the germline ends. CDR3 amino acids: CASSQVRARDGYTF. CDR3 nucleotides: TGCGCCAGCAGCCAAGTTAGGGCCCGGGATGGCTACACCTTC.

Notes on this clonotype: Mismatch with germline at one junction end may stem from a read error. The chain combines TRBV5-1 with TRBJ2-6; possible D gene TRBD1, 5 bases. The CDR3 has 14 residues. Per the germline V gene, CDR1 is SGHRS and CDR2 is YFSETQ. Here the CDR3 DNA reads TGCGCCAGCAGCTTAGAGTCTGGGGCCGACGTCCTGACTTTC. It is translated as CASSLESGADVLTF. Full variable domain (missing parts from reference TRBV5-1 and TRBJ2-6): KAGVTQTPRYLIKTRGQQVTLSCSPISGHRSVSWYQQTPGQGLQFLFEYFSETQRNKGNFPGRFSGRQFSNSRSEMNVSTLELGDSALYLCASSLESGADVLTFGAGSRLTVL.

This clonotype was picked up many times. This chain connects TRBV20-1 to TRBJ2-7, with D perhaps assigned TRBD1 or TRBD2 (5 bases each). CDR1 and CDR2 from the germline V gene are DFQATT and SNEGSKA (reference sequence). V dropped 2 bases and J dropped 6 bases, with 17 bases sitting between them. The CDR3 sequence is 14 residues long. Here the CDR3 DNA reads TGCAGTGCTAGACCCCCCGGGACCTCCCGCGAGCAGTACTTC. This gives the protein CSARPPGTSREQYF.

The rearrangement uses TRBV7-6 and TRBJ1-6; D ambiguous. CDR1 SGHVS and CDR2 FNYEAQ come from the germline V gene. The CDR3 runs to 14 residues. The V and J ends lost 1 base and 9 bases respectively, with 10 bases between them. The CDR3 region has the DNA TGTGCCAGCAGCTTAGAAGGGTTTGCTTCACCCCTCCACTTT. Protein: CASSLEGFASPLHF.

This clonotype was picked up many times. The chain has TRBV20-1 and TRBJ1-2, with D perhaps matching TRBD1 (5 bases). The CDR3 runs to 12 residues. V dropped 0 bases and J dropped 6 bases, with 8 bases sitting between them. Germline V gene data show CDR1 as DFQATT and CDR2 as SNEGSKA (reference sequence). The chain's CDR3 is CSARDPGNGYTF. In DNA form, the CDR3 reads TGCAGTGCTAGAGATCCAGGGAATGGCTACACCTTC.

This clonotype came up a few times. The chain couples TRBV3-1 to TRBJ2-1, with TRBD2 matching over 9 bases. This CDR3 has 16 amino acids. V was pared by 1 base and J by 7 bases, with 8 bases of the junction left unmatched. Per the germline V gene, CDR1 is LGHDT and CDR2 is YNNKEL (reference sequence). CDR3 DNA sequence: TGTGCCAGCAGCCAAGGACTGGCGGGGGGGCCGAATGAGCAGTTCTTC. It translates to CASSQGLAGGPNEQFF.

This sequence joins TRBV6-2 or TRBV6-3 and TRBJ1-1; weak D call: TRBD1 (5 bases). Germline assignment: CDR1 MNHEY and CDR2 SVGEGT. CDR3 length equals 12 residues. Between the trimmed V and J ends, which lost 5 bases and 1 base, there was a span of 5 bases. CDR3 coding DNA: TGTGCCAGCAGTGGGGCGAACACTGAAGCTTTCTTT. It specifies CASSGANTEAFF.

The table lists this clonotype with many counts. The rearrangement joins TRBV27 to TRBJ2-3, with TRBD2 matching 7 bases. The CDR3 spans 16 residues. V shed 6 bases, J shed 3 bases, and the junction held 12 bases outside the gene matches. Germline-derived CDR1 and CDR2 are MNHEY and SMNVEV (reference sequence). CDR3 in amino acids: CASRGLGGGVTDTQYF. CDR3 nucleotide sequence: TGTGCCAGCAGGGGTCTAGGTGGGGGGGTAACAGATACGCAGTATTTT.

The V and J genes are TRBV7-9 and TRBJ2-6, with D possibly matching TRBD1 (6 bases). This CDR3 is built from 19 residues. The germline V and J ends were trimmed by 3 bases and 0 bases, with 18 bases remaining between them. Germline loops: CDR1 SEHNR, CDR2 FQNEAQ (reference sequence). DNA for the CDR3: TGTGCCAGCAGCTTCCAACCGACAGGAGATCGCTCTGGGGCCAACGTCCTGACTTTC. Protein sequence: CASSFQPTGDRSGANVLTF.

The sample holds many counts of this clonotype. V and J are TRBV5-1 and TRBJ2-1; 8 nucleotides match TRBD1. CDR3 length equals 15 residues. The V gene's germline CDR1 is SGHRS and CDR2 YFSETQ. The V and J ends lost 0 bases and 4 bases, in that order; junction bases with no gene match: 3. The chain's CDR3 is CASSLGGQEYNEQFF. The CDR3 nucleotides read TGCGCCAGCAGCTTGGGGGGACAGGAGTACAATGAGCAGTTCTTC.

In regard to this clonotype: Compared with germline, one end of the junction differs, possibly owing to a read error. The rearrangement links TRBV7-9 to TRBJ2-7; perhaps TRBD1 as D (7 bases). The CDR3 contains 15 residues. Germline V CDR1 and CDR2: SEHNR, FQNEAQ (reference sequence). The CDR3 loop is CASSSRRGRSHEQYF. CDR3 bases: TGTGCCAGCAGTTCTAGGAGGGGGCGCTCCCACGAGCAGTACTTC.

The rearrangement links TRBV30 to TRBJ1-5; unclear D gene. CDR1 and CDR2 from the germline V gene are GTSNPN and SVGIG (reference sequence). Deletions cut 4 bases from V and 7 bases from J, with 14 bases between. The CDR3 is 13 amino acids. This CDR3 reads CAWNRGAEQPQHF. DNA for the CDR3: TGTGCCTGGAATCGGGGAGCGGAGCAGCCCCAGCATTTT.

Points on this clonotype: Mismatch with germline at one junction end may stem from a read error. The V gene is TRBV18, the J gene TRBJ1-1; tentative D call: TRBD1 (6 bases). The CDR3 sequence is 19 residues long. The germline V gene has CDR1 KGHSH and CDR2 LQKENI. The CDR3 DNA reads as TGTGCCAGCTTACCATTATCCCACGTCGGAACGGGGGCGAGGACTGAAGCTTTCTTT. Translated: CASLPLSHVGTGARTEAFF.

A word on this clonotype: This may stem from a read error, because a much larger clone lies one nucleotide away. The V gene is TRBV29-1, the J gene TRBJ2-1; no reliable D call. Trimming removed 2 bases from V and 3 bases from J, with 14 bases in between. This CDR3 comprises 15 residues. Germline CDR1 reads SQVTM; CDR2 reads ANQGSEA. The CDR3 coding sequence is TGCAGCGTTGAAAAGGACCCCAGTTTCTACAATGAGCAGTTCTTC. Translation gives CSVEKDPSFYNEQFF.

Regarding this clonotype: One junction end disagrees with the germline gene, perhaps due to a read error. The chain recombines TRBV29-1 with TRBJ1-4; D not certain. The CDR3 is 13 amino acids. From germline, CDR1 is SQVTM and CDR2 ANQGSEA. The CDR3 nucleotides are TGCAGCGTTGCAAGAACAACTAATGAAAAACGGTTTTTT. It specifies CSVARTTNEKRFF.

The J gene is TRBJ1-1, the V gene TRBV7-9; 9 bases fit TRBD1. Germline values: CDR1 SEHNR, CDR2 FQNEAQ (reference sequence). The length of the CDR3 is 17 residues. V gave up 4 bases and J gave up 1 base; unmatched junction bases: 10. The DNA for the CDR3 is TGTGCCAGCAGCTCTTTTCTGGGGACAGGGTGGAACACTGAAGCTTTCTTT. Translated: CASSSFLGTGWNTEAFF.

This clonotype has a count of ten or more. The chain is built from TRBV25-1 and TRBJ2-1; D gene uncertain. Looked up from germline, CDR1 is MGHDK and CDR2 is SYGVNS. V was clipped by 2 bases and J by 8 bases, with 10 bases between them. CDR3 length: 13 amino acids. CDR3 in DNA: TGTGCCAGCAGTGAACTAGTGTGGGATGAGCAGTTCTTC. Encoded protein: CASSELVWDEQFF.

The chain has TRBV20-1 and TRBJ1-2, with a weak D call TRBD1 (5 bases). This CDR3 is built from 14 residues. V lost 0 bases to trimming and J lost 5 bases, with 13 bases between them. CDR1 DFQATT and CDR2 SNEGSKA come from the germline V gene (reference sequence). CDR3 region: CSARDRRGEYGYTF. DNA of the CDR3: TGCAGTGCTAGAGATCGGCGGGGGGAGTATGGCTACACCTTC.

The chain employs TRBV11-2 and TRBJ1-2; D is unclear. V was shortened by 4 bases and J by 4 bases, with 13 bases between the two germline ends. The germline V gene has CDR1 SGHAT and CDR2 FQNNGV. The CDR3 runs to 14 residues. The DNA for the CDR3 is TGTGCCAGCAGCTACCCCCTCGGAGGCTATGGCTACACCTTC. As protein: CASSYPLGGYGYTF. Looking up the rest from reference TRBV11-2 and TRBJ1-2 gives the full variable domain: EAGVAQSPRYKIIEKRQSVAFWCNPISGHATLYWYQQILGQGPKLLIQFQNNGVVDDSQLPKDRFSAERLKGVDSTLKIQPAKLEDSAVYLCASSYPLGGYGYTFGSGTRLTVV.

This chain's CDR3 is CASSLRSPSVSPTDTQYF. CDR3 coding DNA: TGTGCCAGCAGCTTACGCTCTCCGTCCGTGAGCCCAACAGATACGCAGTATTTT. The chain couples TRBV7-2 to TRBJ2-3; no reliable D call. CDR1 and CDR2 (germline): SGHTA, FQGNSA. Trimming shortened V by 2 bases and J by 3 bases, and 21 bases separated the two germline ends. The CDR3 spans 18 residues.

The chain carries TRBV20-1 and TRBJ2-2, with D possibly TRBD2 on 6 matching bases. This CDR3 has 17 residues. CDR1 DFQATT and CDR2 SNEGSKA come from the germline V gene (reference sequence). V lost 3 bases and J lost 2, with 19 bases in between. CDR3 loop: CSARDRSAGTNTGELFF. CDR3 in DNA: TGCAGTGCTAGGGACCGATCTGCGGGGACTAACACCGGGGAGCTGTTTTTT.

This sequence joins TRBV7-9 and TRBJ1-1; D gene uncertain. Trimming stripped 3 bases from V and 4 bases from J, with 15 bases between. This CDR3 contains 15 residues. Germline CDR1 SEHNR, CDR2 FQNEAQ (reference sequence). The CDR3: CASSFSGASITEAFF. In DNA form, the CDR3 reads TGTGCCAGCAGCTTCTCGGGAGCCTCGATCACTGAAGCTTTCTTT.

The chain carries TRBV20-1 and TRBJ1-2, with D unresolved. This CDR3 is 15 amino acids long. CDR1 and CDR2 from the germline V gene are DFQATT and SNEGSKA (reference sequence). The V end lost 0 bases, the J end lost 5 bases, and 16 bases lay between the germline ends. CDR3 protein: CSARDTWEGRYGYTF. In DNA, the CDR3 is TGCAGTGCTAGAGACACGTGGGAAGGGAGGTATGGCTACACCTTC.

The chain joins TRBV12-3 or TRBV12-4 to TRBJ1-1; 7 bases align to TRBD1. With V trimmed by 6 bases and J by 5 bases, 6 bases remained unmatched. The CDR3 has 13 amino acids. In DNA, the CDR3 is TGTGCCAGCAGCCCGACAGGGAGGACTGAAGCTTTCTTT. This codes for CASSPTGRTEAFF.

This clonotype was observed many times. V is TRBV2 and J is TRBJ2-7; D gene unclear. Trimming removed 4 bases at V and 3 bases at J, with 7 bases between. The CDR3 consists of 12 residues. Looked up from germline, CDR1 is SNHLY and CDR2 is FYNNEI. The CDR3: CASSAGFYEQYF. CDR3 in DNA: TGTGCCAGCAGTGCAGGATTCTACGAGCAGTACTTC.

The genes are TRBV2 and TRBJ2-3, with TRBD2 matching 7 bases. Germline V CDR1 and CDR2: SNHLY, FYNNEI. This CDR3 is built from 17 residues. Losses at the gene ends were 6 bases for V and 0 bases for J; bases not matched to a gene: 12. CDR3 residues: CASRPGGGGMSTDTQYF. CDR3 coding DNA: TGTGCCAGCAGGCCGGGAGGTGGAGGGATGAGCACAGATACGCAGTATTTT.

The V call is TRBV7-3, the J call TRBJ1-1, with D unresolved. V lost 1 base, J lost 3 bases, and 15 bases lay in between. Germline V gene lookup returns CDR1 SGHTA and CDR2 FQGTGA. This CDR3 contains 16 residues. The CDR3 bases are TGTGCCAGCAGCTTAAACCCAGGAGGTGAGGACACTGAAGCTTTCTTT. Translation gives CASSLNPGGEDTEAFF.

This clonotype was detected many times. V gene TRBV6-6 combines with J gene TRBJ2-7; tentatively, D is TRBD2 (5 bases). V was trimmed by 1 base and J by 6 bases, leaving 13 bases between them. The CDR3 loop spans 14 amino acids. The germline V gene has CDR1 MNHNY and CDR2 SVGAGI (reference sequence). Written as DNA, the CDR3 is TGTGCCAGCAGTTACTTGGGGAGCTGGGGCGAGCAGTACTTC. This sequence encodes CASSYLGSWGEQYF.